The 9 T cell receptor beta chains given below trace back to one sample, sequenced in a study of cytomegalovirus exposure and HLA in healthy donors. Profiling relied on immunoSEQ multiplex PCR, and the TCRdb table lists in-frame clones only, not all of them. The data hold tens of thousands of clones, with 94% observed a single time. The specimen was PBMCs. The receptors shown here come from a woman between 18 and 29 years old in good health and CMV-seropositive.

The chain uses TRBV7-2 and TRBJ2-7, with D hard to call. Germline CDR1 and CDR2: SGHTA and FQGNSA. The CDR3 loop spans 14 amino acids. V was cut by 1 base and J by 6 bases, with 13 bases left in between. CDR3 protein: CASSLVIRLGEQYF. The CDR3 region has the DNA TGTGCCAGCAGCTTAGTAATCCGTCTCGGCGAGCAGTACTTC.

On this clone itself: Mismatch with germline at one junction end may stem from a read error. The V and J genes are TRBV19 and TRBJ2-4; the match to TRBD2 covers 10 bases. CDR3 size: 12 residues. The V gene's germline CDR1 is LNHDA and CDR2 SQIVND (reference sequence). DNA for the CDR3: TGTGCCAGCAGTAGCGGGGGGCACATTCAGTACTTC. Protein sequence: CASSSGGHIQYF.

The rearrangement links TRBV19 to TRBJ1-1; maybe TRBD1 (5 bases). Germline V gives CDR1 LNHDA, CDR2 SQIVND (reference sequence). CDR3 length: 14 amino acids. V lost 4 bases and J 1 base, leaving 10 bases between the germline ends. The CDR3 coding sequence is TGTGCCAGTAGTAGTCGGGGGACGAACACTGAAGCTTTCTTT. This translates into CASSSRGTNTEAFF. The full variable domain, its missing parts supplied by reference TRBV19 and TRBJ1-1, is DGGITQSPKYLFRKEGQNVTLSCEQNLNHDAMYWYRQDPGQGLRLIYYSQIVNDFQKGDIAEGYSVSREKKESFPLTVTSAQKNPTAFYLCASSSRGTNTEAFFGQGTRLTVV.

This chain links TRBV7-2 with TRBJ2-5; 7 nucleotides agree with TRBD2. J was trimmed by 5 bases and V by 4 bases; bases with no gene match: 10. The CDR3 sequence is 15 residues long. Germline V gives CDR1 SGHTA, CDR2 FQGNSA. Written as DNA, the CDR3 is TGTGCCAGCAGCTCCAGGACTAGTCTACGGGAGACCCAGTACTTC. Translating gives CASSSRTSLRETQYF.

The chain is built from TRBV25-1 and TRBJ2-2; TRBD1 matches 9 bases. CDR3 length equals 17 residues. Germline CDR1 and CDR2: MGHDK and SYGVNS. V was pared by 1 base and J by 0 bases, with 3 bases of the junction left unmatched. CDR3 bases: TGTGCCAGCAGTGAATTAGGACAGGGGTCGAACACCGGGGAGCTGTTTTTT. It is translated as CASSELGQGSNTGELFF.

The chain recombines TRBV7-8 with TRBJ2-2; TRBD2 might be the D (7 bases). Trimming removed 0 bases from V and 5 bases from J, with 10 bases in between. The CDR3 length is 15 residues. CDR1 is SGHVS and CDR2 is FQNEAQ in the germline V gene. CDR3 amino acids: CASSLAGGRTGELFF. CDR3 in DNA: TGTGCCAGCAGCTTAGCGGGGGGGCGAACCGGGGAGCTGTTTTTT. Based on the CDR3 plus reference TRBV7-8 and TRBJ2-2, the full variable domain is GAGVSQSPRYKVAKRGQDVALRCDPISGHVSLFWYQQALGQGPEFLTYFQNEAQLDKSGLPSDRFFAERPEGSVSTLKIQRTQQEDSAVYLCASSLAGGRTGELFFGEGSRLTVL.

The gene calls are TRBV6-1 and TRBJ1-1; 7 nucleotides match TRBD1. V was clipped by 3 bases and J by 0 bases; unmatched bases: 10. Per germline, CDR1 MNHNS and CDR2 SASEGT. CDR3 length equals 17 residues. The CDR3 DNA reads TGTGCCAGCAGTGACATCGGCAGGGGGATCATGAACACTGAAGCTTTCTTT. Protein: CASSDIGRGIMNTEAFF.

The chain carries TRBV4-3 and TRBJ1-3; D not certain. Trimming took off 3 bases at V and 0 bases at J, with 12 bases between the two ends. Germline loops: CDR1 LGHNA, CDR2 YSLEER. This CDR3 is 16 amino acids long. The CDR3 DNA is TGCGCCAGCAGCCAGATGATACAGAGCTCTGGAAACACCATATATTTT. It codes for CASSQMIQSSGNTIYF.

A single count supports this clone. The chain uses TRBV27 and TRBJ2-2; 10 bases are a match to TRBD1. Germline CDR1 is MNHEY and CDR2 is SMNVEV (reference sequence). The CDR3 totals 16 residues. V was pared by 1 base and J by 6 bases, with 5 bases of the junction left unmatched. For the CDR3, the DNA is TGTGCCAGCAGTTTATGGGGACAGGGGTTGCCCGGGGAGCTGTTTTTT. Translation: CASSLWGQGLPGELFF.